The present T cell receptor beta chain was sequenced within a study of Ad26.COV2.S vaccination and SARS-CoV-2 variants. As for the study in general: Recipients of Ad26.COV2.S got it intramuscularly, once or twice 56 days apart.

Stated treatment: about 20 received Ad26.COV2.S at low or high dose, single or two shots; about 5 received placebo; per-sample allocation not given. Sampling took place 63 days after the first vaccine or placebo injection. An adult donor aged 18-55 years was enrolled in Boston. SARS-CoV-2 spike from the Wuhan strain was encoded by the vaccine, an Ad26 vector. The table came from immunoSEQ multiplex PCR; TCRdb's copy has only in-frame clones and leaves some out. The sample comprises more than 300,000 clones, about 86% of which are singletons, and 1.5% to 2.5% rests with the top ten. Findings and limits, study-wide: The TCR-based breadth and depth measures might underestimate overall T cell responses.

A note on this clone: The antigen is unknown.

Germline lookup yields CDR1 SGHRS and CDR2 YFSETQ. This CDR3 comprises 13 residues. V lost 4 bases, J lost 2 bases, and 10 bases lay in between. Material: peripheral blood, obtained in a trial of Ad26.COV2.S vaccine versus placebo. The J gene is TRBJ2-7, the V gene TRBV5-1, with D unclear. This receptor was obtained from a person between 18 and 65 years old who received the Ad26.COV2.S COVID-19 vaccine or a placebo. Written as DNA, the CDR3 is TGCGCCAGCAGCCGTGGTACGACCTACGAGCAGTACTTC. This encodes CASSRGTTYEQYF.